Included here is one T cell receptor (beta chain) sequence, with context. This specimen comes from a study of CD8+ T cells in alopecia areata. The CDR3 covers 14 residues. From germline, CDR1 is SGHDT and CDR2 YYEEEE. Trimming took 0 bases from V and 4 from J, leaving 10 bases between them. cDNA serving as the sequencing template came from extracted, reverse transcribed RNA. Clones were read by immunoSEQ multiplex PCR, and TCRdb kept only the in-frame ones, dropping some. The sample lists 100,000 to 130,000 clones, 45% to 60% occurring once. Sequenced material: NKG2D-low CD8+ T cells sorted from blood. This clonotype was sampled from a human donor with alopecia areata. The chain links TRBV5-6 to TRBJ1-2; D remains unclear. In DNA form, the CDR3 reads TGTGCCAGCAGCTTGGCCTCAGGCTTCTATGGCTACACCTTC. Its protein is CASSLASGFYGYTF.